This TCR beta chain came from a study of shared clonotypes between healthy human individuals. Note on this clone: Its antigen is undetermined.

Study-wide results and limits: The naive CD4 repertoires of a few donors were compared, and about 5% of clonotypes were shared.

Researchers ran the assay at a deep level. TCRdb keeps only in-frame clones here, not all; method: immunoSEQ multiplex PCR. This sample has around 2.3 million clones, with approximately 94% found just once. After removal of 0 bases from V and 2 bases from J, the junction contained 5 bases not matched to a gene. The CDR3 is 16 residues long. Germline V lookup: CDR1 SGDLS, CDR2 YYNGEE. The receptor comes from a man between 18 and 29 years old in good health. Sample: naive CD4+ T cells sorted from blood. Specified subset: CD45RA+ positively selected. The J gene is TRBJ1-3, the V gene TRBV9; 7 bases match TRBD1. The chain's CDR3 is CASSVDPGGTGNTIYF. The CDR3 DNA is TGTGCCAGCAGCGTAGATCCAGGGGGAACTGGAAACACCATATATTTT.